A selection of T cell receptor beta chains follows, all from one sample in a study of T cell responses to AZD1222 COVID-19 vaccine. Sequenced by immunoSEQ multiplex PCR; TCRdb stores in-frame clones only, minus some. The data contain 130,000 to 150,000 clones, about 87% of them singletons. The material was peripheral blood, obtained on day 0 of AZD1222 vaccination. These receptors were collected from an adult in good health. The CDR3 runs from the conserved cysteine through the conserved F or W. The D gene is left open where the match is weak. Clone size is stated in some rows and not others, as once, few, many or a class when expanded.

j_gene: TRBJ2-2
d_gene: NA
abundance: once
v_gene: TRBV7-2
CDR3nt: TGTGCCAGCAGCTTAGGGACGGGAAGCCGGGAGCTGTTTTTT
CDR3aa: CASSLGTGSRELFF

j_gene: TRBJ1-4
d_gene: TRBD1
abundance: NA
v_gene: TRBV7-8
CDR3nt: TGTGCCAGCAGCTCCCGGGACAGAGCAAATGAAAAACTGTTTTTT
CDR3aa: CASSSRDRANEKLFF

j_gene: TRBJ1-3
d_gene: NA
abundance: NA
v_gene: TRBV10-3
CDR3nt: TGTGCCATCAGTGAAGGAGGGGAGAGAGGCACCATATATTTT
CDR3aa: CAISEGGERGTIYF

j_gene: TRBJ2-3
d_gene: NA
abundance: NA
v_gene: TRBV7-2
CDR3nt: TGTGCCAGCAGCCGCAGGACGGGCCTCAAGGTAGATACGCAGTATTTT
CDR3aa: CASSRRTGLKVDTQYF

j_gene: TRBJ1-1
d_gene: TRBD1
abundance: once
v_gene: TRBV10-3
CDR3nt: TGTGCCATCAGTGTACAGGGGGCCCCTGAAGCTTTCTTT
CDR3aa: CAISVQGAPEAFF

j_gene: TRBJ1-3
d_gene: NA
abundance: NA
v_gene: TRBV11-3
CDR3nt: TGTGCCAGCAGCCCGAGTGGGGGGGAGTGGTGGTGGGACACCATATATTTT
CDR3aa: CASSPSGGEWWWDTIYF

j_gene: TRBJ1-2
d_gene: TRBD1
abundance: NA
v_gene: TRBV9
CDR3nt: TGTGCCAGCAGCGTATCTCATTCGGGACAGGGGAGCTATGGCTACACCTTC
CDR3aa: CASSVSHSGQGSYGYTF

j_gene: TRBJ1-2
d_gene: TRBD1
abundance: NA
v_gene: TRBV18
CDR3nt: TGTGCCAGCTCACCACCCCTGACAGGGGTCTATGGCTACACCTTC
CDR3aa: CASSPPLTGVYGYTF

j_gene: TRBJ1-1
d_gene: NA
abundance: many
v_gene: TRBV29-1
CDR3nt: TGCAGCGTTCGGACCCTGGGGTCCACTGAAGCTTTCTTT
CDR3aa: CSVRTLGSTEAFF

j_gene: TRBJ1-1
d_gene: NA
abundance: NA
v_gene: TRBV10-2
CDR3nt: TGCGCCAGCATAAATACGAACACTGAAGCTTTCTTT
CDR3aa: CASINTNTEAFF

j_gene: TRBJ2-3
d_gene: TRBD1
abundance: NA
v_gene: TRBV5-1
CDR3nt: TGCGCCAGCAGCCGGTCTAGTACAGGGGGCACAGATACGCAGTATTTT
CDR3aa: CASSRSSTGGTDTQYF

j_gene: TRBJ1-1
d_gene: NA
abundance: NA
v_gene: TRBV9
CDR3nt: TGTGCCAGCAGCTATCGGACAGAGAACACTGAAGCTTTCTTT
CDR3aa: CASSYRTENTEAFF

j_gene: TRBJ2-7
d_gene: NA
abundance: NA
v_gene: TRBV5-1
CDR3nt: TGCGCCAGCAGCTTCTCGTCGGGCCACGAGCAGTACTTC
CDR3aa: CASSFSSGHEQYF

j_gene: TRBJ2-5
d_gene: TRBD2
abundance: NA
v_gene: TRBV4-3
CDR3nt: TGCGCCAGCAGCCACCGGGGGCGACTAGCGGGGGAAGCGGGGACCCAGTACTTC
CDR3aa: CASSHRGRLAGEAGTQYF

j_gene: TRBJ2-7
d_gene: NA
abundance: NA
v_gene: TRBV5-6
CDR3nt: TGTGCCAGCAGCTTGTGGGTGAGCTCCTACGAGCAGTACTTC
CDR3aa: CASSLWVSSYEQYF

j_gene: TRBJ1-3
d_gene: NA
abundance: NA
v_gene: TRBV7-2
CDR3nt: TGTGCCAGCAGCCCGGGGGCCGGAGGAAACACCATATATTTT
CDR3aa: CASSPGAGGNTIYF

j_gene: TRBJ1-5
d_gene: TRBD1
abundance: once
v_gene: TRBV24-1
CDR3nt: TGTGCCACCAGCCCAGGGGGGACCAAGGGACTCAATCAGCCCCAGCATTTT
CDR3aa: CATSPGGTKGLNQPQHF

j_gene: TRBJ1-4
d_gene: NA
abundance: NA
v_gene: TRBV7-9
CDR3nt: TGTGCCAGCAGCTTAAGATCGGAGGATGAAAAACTGTTTTTT
CDR3aa: CASSLRSEDEKLFF

j_gene: TRBJ1-2
d_gene: NA
abundance: NA
v_gene: TRBV3-1/TRBV3-2
CDR3nt: TGTGCCAGCAGCCAAGCGGACAGCGGCTACACCTTC
CDR3aa: CASSQADSGYTF

j_gene: TRBJ1-1
d_gene: TRBD1
abundance: NA
v_gene: TRBV29-1
CDR3nt: TGCAGCGTTGAACTGACAGGGGGCACTGAAGCTTTCTTT
CDR3aa: CSVELTGGTEAFF

j_gene: TRBJ1-5
d_gene: NA
abundance: NA
v_gene: TRBV10-3
CDR3nt: TGTGCCATCAGTGAGGGAAGCAATCAGCCCCAGCATTTT
CDR3aa: CAISEGSNQPQHF

j_gene: TRBJ2-5
d_gene: NA
abundance: NA
v_gene: TRBV10-3
CDR3nt: TGTGCCATCAGTGACAGGGATGGAGAGACCCAGTACTTC
CDR3aa: CAISDRDGETQYF

j_gene: TRBJ1-1
d_gene: NA
abundance: NA
v_gene: TRBV3-1/TRBV3-2
CDR3nt: TGTGCCAGCAGGATTACAGTGAACACTGAAGCTTTCTTT
CDR3aa: CASRITVNTEAFF

j_gene: TRBJ2-7
d_gene: NA
abundance: NA
v_gene: TRBV7-7
CDR3nt: TGTGCTAGCAGCTTACTCCGAACAGGGAGACCCTACGAGCAGTACTTC
CDR3aa: CASSLLRTGRPYEQYF

j_gene: TRBJ1-1
d_gene: NA
abundance: NA
v_gene: TRBV9
CDR3nt: TGTGCCAGCAGCGCCCTTCCGACAGTCAACACTGAAGCTTTCTTT
CDR3aa: CASSALPTVNTEAFF

j_gene: TRBJ1-4
d_gene: NA
abundance: NA
v_gene: TRBV7-2
CDR3nt: TGTGCCAGCAGCCGGGGACAAAACGAAAAACTGTTTTTT
CDR3aa: CASSRGQNEKLFF

j_gene: TRBJ1-6
d_gene: TRBD1
abundance: NA
v_gene: TRBV27
CDR3nt: TGTGCCAGCAGTTTTGGGACAGGGAATTCACCCCTCCACTTT
CDR3aa: CASSFGTGNSPLHF

j_gene: TRBJ2-1
d_gene: NA
abundance: NA
v_gene: TRBV4-1
CDR3nt: TGCGCCAGCAGCCCCCGTTCAGTCGGGGATGAGCAGTTCTTC
CDR3aa: CASSPRSVGDEQFF

j_gene: TRBJ2-3
d_gene: TRBD2
abundance: NA
v_gene: TRBV4-2
CDR3nt: TGTGCCAGCAGCCCCCTCGGACTAGCGGGGGGGCATGGGTCAGATACGCAGTATTTT
CDR3aa: CASSPLGLAGGHGSDTQYF

j_gene: TRBJ1-5
d_gene: NA
abundance: NA
v_gene: TRBV5-6
CDR3nt: TGTGCCAGCAGCTTGGCCGGGCAGGGGAGGCAGCCCCAGCATTTT
CDR3aa: CASSLAGQGRQPQHF

j_gene: TRBJ1-2
d_gene: NA
abundance: NA
v_gene: TRBV19
CDR3nt: TGTGCCAGTAAAGGGGAGTTGAACTATGGCTACACCTTC
CDR3aa: CASKGELNYGYTF

j_gene: TRBJ1-1
d_gene: TRBD1
abundance: NA
v_gene: TRBV14
CDR3nt: TGTGCCAGCAACCAGGGGGCTGAAGCTTTCTTT
CDR3aa: CASNQGAEAFF

j_gene: TRBJ2-1
d_gene: TRBD2
abundance: NA
v_gene: TRBV30
CDR3nt: TGTGCCTGGACACAACCGGGACTAGTTGTAACAGATGAGCAGTTCTTC
CDR3aa: CAWTQPGLVVTDEQFF

j_gene: TRBJ1-6
d_gene: TRBD1
abundance: NA
v_gene: TRBV6-5
CDR3nt: TGTGCCAGCAGTTCTCCTGGACAGGGAGTAACTTCACCCCTCCACTTT
CDR3aa: CASSSPGQGVTSPLHF

j_gene: TRBJ1-1
d_gene: NA
abundance: NA
v_gene: TRBV12-3/TRBV12-4
CDR3nt: TGTGCCCTGTCTAAGATGACAGCTGAAGCTTTCTTT
CDR3aa: CALSKMTAEAFF

j_gene: TRBJ2-2
d_gene: TRBD2
abundance: NA
v_gene: TRBV11-1
CDR3nt: TGTGCCAGCAGCTTAGCTAGCGGGGGTGGCACCGGGGAGCTGTTTTTT
CDR3aa: CASSLASGGGTGELFF

j_gene: TRBJ1-1
d_gene: TRBD1
abundance: NA
v_gene: TRBV19
CDR3nt: TGTGCCAGTCGGGACAGTACTATGAACACTGAAGCTTTCTTT
CDR3aa: CASRDSTMNTEAFF

j_gene: TRBJ2-1
d_gene: TRBD2
abundance: NA
v_gene: TRBV9
CDR3nt: TGTGCCAGCAGCGTAGATGGTAGCGGGGGGCGCCACTCGGTCTACAATGAGCAGTTCTTC
CDR3aa: CASSVDGSGGRHSVYNEQFF

j_gene: TRBJ1-2
d_gene: NA
abundance: NA
v_gene: TRBV2
CDR3nt: TGTGCCACTACGACAGGAACTAACTATGGCTACACCTTC
CDR3aa: CATTTGTNYGYTF

j_gene: TRBJ2-7
d_gene: TRBD1
abundance: few
v_gene: TRBV19
CDR3nt: TGTGCCAGTAGTAAATCCGGGACAGGGATCCTCTACGAGCAGTACTTC
CDR3aa: CASSKSGTGILYEQYF